These 7 T cell receptor beta chains were all obtained from the same sample, sequenced in a study of blood T cells in healthy people across ages (dated by TCRdb to about 2015). To prepare the library, 5' RACE was applied. TCRdb records Illumina HiSeq 2500 as the sequencer. The second PCR ran for roughly 7 to 12 cycles and used a J-beta primer mix along with a sample-barcoded 5' primer. Clones were called with MiXCR by TCRdb after fastp trimmed the public reads at Q25, and only in-frame beta chains were retained. A single entry per CDR3 protein holds the most common genes and DNA from its merged rows. The sample table lists about 970,000 distinct CDR3 sequences, roughly 51% of them with a count of one. The ten largest make up about a fifth of the sample. Sequencing was performed on blood. The receptors derive from a woman aged 60 to 75 in good health.

The V gene is TRBV7-6, the J gene TRBJ2-3; 13 positions match TRBD2. CDR1 and CDR2 (germline): SGHVS, FNYEAQ. The CDR3 length is 16 residues. The J segment lost 6 bases and the V segment lost 5 bases, leaving 8 bases of the junction unmatched. CDR3 protein: CASSPRTSGSMDTQYF. In nucleotides, the CDR3 is TGTGCCAGCAGCCCGAGGACTAGCGGGAGTATGGATACGCAGTATTTT.

This sequence joins TRBV5-1 and TRBJ1-1; D possibly corresponds to TRBD1 (5 bases). There are 14 residues in the CDR3. The V and J ends lost 6 bases and 5 bases respectively, with 17 bases between them. Germline CDR1 and CDR2: SGHRS and YFSETQ. CDR3 protein: CASTSEGSRTEAFF. Written as DNA, the CDR3 is TGCGCCAGCACCTCTGAGGGGAGTAGGACTGAAGCTTTCTTT.

J is TRBJ2-1 and V is TRBV11-2, with D possibly TRBD1 on 5 matching bases. Trimming pared 4 bases from V and 6 bases from J, leaving 13 bases between. CDR3 size: 14 residues. Looked up from germline, CDR1 is SGHAT and CDR2 is FQNNGV. The CDR3 DNA reads TGTGCCAGCAGCTCAAGACAGAATTTCAATGAGCAGTTCTTC. Translating it yields CASSSRQNFNEQFF.

The chain is built from TRBV7-6 and TRBJ2-1; 8 bases match TRBD2. The assigned J gene may be wrong: the sequence end matches TRBJ2-7 better. Per the germline V gene, CDR1 is SGHVS and CDR2 is FNYEAQ. The CDR3 loop spans 13 amino acids. Here the CDR3 DNA reads TGTGCCAGCTCCGGGGGGGCTGACTTCGAGCAGTACTTC. Translating it yields CASSGGADFEQYF.

This clonotype was seen once. This may be a read error, as it is one base from a much larger clone. This sequence joins TRBV6-6 and TRBJ2-5; 8 positions agree with TRBD2. Germline CDR1 MNHNY, CDR2 SVGAGI (reference sequence). The V segment lost 0 bases and the J segment 11 bases; nucleotides outside the gene matches: 11. The CDR3 has 15 residues. This CDR3 reads CASSYSAGGSYGQYF. The DNA for the CDR3 is TGTGCCAGCAGTTACTCGGCGGGAGGTTCGTACGGGCAGTACTTC.

The chain is built from TRBV9 and TRBJ2-7; D uncertain. This CDR3 region has 15 residues. Germline CDR1 and CDR2: SGDLS and YYNGEE. The V end was cut by 0 bases, the J end by 0 bases, with 10 bases between. The CDR3 DNA reads TGTGCCAGCAGCGTAGGGCACGGAAGCTCCTACGAGCAGTACTTC. This gives the protein CASSVGHGSSYEQYF.

This clonotype showed up just a few times. This rearrangement joins TRBV20-1 to TRBJ2-7; D is unresolved. From germline, CDR1 is DFQATT and CDR2 SNEGSKA (reference sequence). This CDR3 has 14 residues. V shed 0 bases and J shed 5 bases, with 14 bases lying between them. This chain's CDR3 is CSARDASSADEQYF. The CDR3 coding sequence is TGCAGTGCTAGAGACGCCTCATCCGCTGACGAGCAGTACTTC.